The 9 T cell receptor beta chains in this list originate from one sample, sequenced in a study of cytomegalovirus exposure and HLA in healthy donors. PCR used 60 Vbeta primers and 13 Jbeta primers. Clones were sequenced by immunoSEQ multiplex PCR, and TCRdb holds only the in-frame ones, with some missing. The table records 95,000 to 120,000 clones, under 80% of them present only once. The specimen was PBMCs. These receptor sequences come from a woman aged 40-49 years in good health and CMV-seropositive.

The chain joins TRBV29-1 to TRBJ2-7; D might be TRBD1 (6 bases). Germline V gene sequence: CDR1 SQVTM, CDR2 ANQGSEA. Between the trimmed V and J ends, which lost 4 bases and 1 base, there was a span of 11 bases. This CDR3 is 13 amino acids long. CDR3 residues: CSVGPQGSYEQYF. CDR3 nucleotide sequence: TGCAGCGTTGGGCCACAGGGATCCTACGAGCAGTACTTC.

The chain joins TRBV2 to TRBJ1-5; D is unclear. Trimming stripped 4 bases from V and 4 bases from J, with 5 bases between. The CDR3 is 12 residues long. In germline, CDR1 is SNHLY, CDR2 FYNNEI. CDR3 sequence: CASSGENQPQHF. DNA for the CDR3: TGTGCCAGCAGTGGAGAAAATCAGCCCCAGCATTTT.

The J gene is TRBJ2-3, the V gene TRBV7-8; perhaps TRBD2 as D (6 bases). The germline V gene encodes CDR1 SGHVS and CDR2 FQNEAQ. There are 17 residues in the CDR3. Trimming removed 5 bases at V and 1 base at J, with 19 bases between. This chain's CDR3 is CASSPTRGERGTDTQYF. DNA for the CDR3: TGTGCCAGCAGCCCCACAAGAGGTGAGCGGGGCACAGATACGCAGTATTTT.

The CDR3 loop reads CASSVDRASEKLFF. The CDR3 nucleotides read TGTGCCAGCAGTGTGGACAGGGCGAGTGAAAAACTGTTTTTT. This chain joins TRBV6-1 and TRBJ1-4, with 8 bases aligning to TRBD1. With V trimmed by 4 bases and J by 7 bases, 5 bases remained unmatched. The CDR3 is 14 amino acids. The V gene's germline CDR1 is MNHNS and CDR2 SASEGT.

The chain has TRBV29-1 and TRBJ1-5; a possible D gene is TRBD1 (6 bases). Looked up from germline, CDR1 is SQVTM and CDR2 is ANQGSEA. Trimming removed 4 bases at V and 3 bases at J, with 13 bases between. The CDR3 covers 14 residues. CDR3 protein: CSVAQGGNNQPQHF. CDR3 in DNA: TGCAGCGTTGCACAGGGAGGGAACAATCAGCCCCAGCATTTT.

This clone was counted a few times. V gene TRBV28 combines with J gene TRBJ2-6; 7 bases line up with TRBD2. Germline V gene sequence: CDR1 MDHEN, CDR2 SYDVKM. CDR3 length equals 17 residues. The V and J ends lost 3 bases and 1 base, in that order; junction bases with no gene match: 6. The CDR3 nucleotides are TGTGCCAGCAGTTTGAGCGGGACGTATTCTGGGGCCAACGTCCTGACTTTC. This translates into CASSLSGTYSGANVLTF.

The V gene is TRBV7-9, the J gene TRBJ2-5; 11 bases agree with TRBD2. The DNA end lines up better with TRBJ2-7; the J call may be wrong. The CDR3 has 19 residues. In germline, CDR1 is SEHNR, CDR2 FQNEAQ (reference sequence). The CDR3 nucleotides are TGTGCCAGCAGCTTAGCGTTATCTAGCGGGGGGACGAGCTCCTACGAGCAGTACTTC. Its translation is CASSLALSSGGTSSYEQYF.

This clone has just one count. The chain uses TRBV12-5 and TRBJ2-2; 9 bases fit TRBD2. The CDR3 totals 16 residues. In germline, CDR1 is LGHNT, CDR2 FRNRAP. Trimming took 7 bases from V and 6 from J; bases not matched to a gene: 12. The chain's CDR3 is CASAFSGSPLAGELFF. CDR3 nucleotide sequence: TGTGCTAGTGCCTTTAGCGGGAGCCCGCTCGCCGGGGAGCTGTTTTTT.

The V and J genes are TRBV7-8 and TRBJ2-5, with 14 bases fitting TRBD2. Germline assignment: CDR1 SGHVS and CDR2 FQNEAQ. This CDR3 has 19 residues. V lost 1 base and J lost 5; bases outside the gene matches: 12. The CDR3 sequence: CASSLEGLAGVLPGETQYF. The CDR3, as DNA: TGTGCCAGCAGCTTAGAGGGACTAGCGGGAGTTTTGCCGGGGGAGACCCAGTACTTC.